Following are 16 T cell receptor beta chains from one sample sequenced in a study of cytomegalovirus exposure and HLA in healthy donors (TCRdb year 2017). Library generation was performed with the immunoSEQ multiplex PCR assay. For the multiplex PCR, a mixture combining 60 forward primers for TCR Vbeta segments and 13 reverse primers for TCR Jbeta segments was used. Entries here come from immuneACCESS through TCRdb and include only in-frame sequences with V and J called. Some clones fail to appear in such tables; in the studies checked, an unresolved V gene covers under half of the shortfall, and the cause of the remainder is unknown. For this sample there are approximately 190,000 clones; more than 80% appear just once. The ten most abundant clones make up approximately 2.9% of the sample. The sample consisted of PBMCs. All receptors come from a woman between 50 and 59 years old in good health and CMV-seropositive.

The chain links TRBV10-3 to TRBJ1-4; D perhaps matches TRBD1 (5 bases). Trimming took off 3 bases at V and 4 bases at J, with 12 bases between the two ends. The CDR3 runs 15 residues. The germline CDR1 and CDR2 sequences are ENHRY and SYGVKD. The CDR3 reads CAISDAQELNEKLFF. In nucleotides, the CDR3 is TGTGCCATCAGTGACGCACAGGAACTTAATGAAAAACTGTTTTTT.

The CDR3 DNA reads TGTGCCAGCAGGGGAGACTACGAGCAGTACTTC. It is translated as CASRGDYEQYF. The rearrangement joins TRBV2 to TRBJ2-7; a weak D match, TRBD2 (5 bases). This CDR3 is 11 amino acids long. CDR1 is SNHLY and CDR2 is FYNNEI in the germline V gene. Trimming removed 6 bases at V and 3 bases at J, with 6 bases between.

This CDR3 is CASGDRGQEGYTF. The CDR3 region has the DNA TGTGCCAGCGGGGACAGGGGGCAGGAGGGCTACACCTTC. The genes are TRBV25-1 and TRBJ1-2, with TRBD1 matching over 12 bases. V gave up 8 bases and J gave up 8 bases; unmatched junction bases: 6. CDR3 length: 13 residues. Germline V CDR1 and CDR2: MGHDK, SYGVNS.

The rearrangement links TRBV11-1 to TRBJ2-7, with 9 bases identical to TRBD1. Germline trimming cut 5 bases from V and 0 bases from J; bases unmatched to any gene: 2. The germline V gene has CDR1 SGHAT and CDR2 FQDESV (reference sequence). This CDR3 is 14 amino acids long. The CDR3 here is CASSLQGASYEQYF. The CDR3 DNA follows: TGTGCCAGCAGCCTACAGGGGGCCTCCTACGAGCAGTACTTC.

The chain couples TRBV9 to TRBJ2-3; TRBD2 agrees at 12 bases. Germline assignment: CDR1 SGDLS and CDR2 YYNGEE. With 3 bases clipped from V and 3 bases from J, the junction kept 11 bases outside the gene matches. This CDR3 region has 18 residues. The CDR3 protein is CASSGSGLAGKGTDTQYF. For the CDR3, the DNA is TGTGCCAGCAGCGGATCCGGACTAGCGGGGAAGGGGACAGATACGCAGTATTTT.

The chain uses TRBV9 and TRBJ2-2; possibly TRBD2 for D (5 bases). Trimming shortened V by 2 bases and J by 0 bases, and 11 bases separated the two germline ends. The CDR3 consists of 16 residues. Germline V CDR1 and CDR2: SGDLS, YYNGEE. The CDR3 region is CASSVRVIANTGELFF. In nucleotides, the CDR3 is TGTGCCAGCAGCGTGAGGGTAATAGCGAACACCGGGGAGCTGTTTTTT.

This chain links TRBV7-9 with TRBJ2-2; D possibly corresponds to TRBD2 (6 bases). The CDR3 is 16 residues long. Germline V gene sequence: CDR1 SEHNR, CDR2 FQNEAQ (reference sequence). The V gene lost 5 bases and the J gene lost 4 bases, with 17 bases spanning the gap. The CDR3 DNA sequence: TGTGCCAGCAGCCAGATCGACAGACTAGGCACCGGGGAGCTGTTTTTT. It translates to CASSQIDRLGTGELFF.

The chain carries TRBV2 and TRBJ2-2; 8 nucleotides align to TRBD1. Germline CDR1 is SNHLY and CDR2 is FYNNEI. Trimming took 6 bases from V and 7 from J; bases not matched to a gene: 7. CDR3 length equals 14 residues. The CDR3 DNA sequence: TGTGCCAGCAGCCAGGGGGCAGGGGGCGGGGAGCTGTTTTTT. Protein product: CASSQGAGGGELFF.

This chain joins TRBV2 and TRBJ1-3, with a possible D match to TRBD1 (6 bases). Germline assignment: CDR1 SNHLY and CDR2 FYNNEI. This CDR3 comprises 14 residues. The V gene lost 1 base and the J gene lost 9 bases, with 13 bases spanning the gap. CDR3 nucleotides: TGTGCCAGCAGTGAAGGGACAGCCCGAACCACCATATATTTT. The encoded protein is CASSEGTARTTIYF.

The V gene is TRBV4-1, the J gene TRBJ2-7; maybe TRBD1 (7 bases). Germline V lookup: CDR1 MGHRA, CDR2 YSYEKL. Trimming cost V 2 bases and J 4 bases, with 15 bases left between them. CDR3 size: 15 residues. Written as DNA, the CDR3 is TGCGCCAGCAGCCAACGGGGGACAGACCATTACGAGCAGTACTTC. Encoded protein: CASSQRGTDHYEQYF.

This clone was observed a handful of times. This sequence joins TRBV29-1 and TRBJ2-1; TRBD2 is a possible D gene (7 bases). This CDR3 contains 15 residues. Germline V lookup: CDR1 SQVTM, CDR2 ANQGSEA. V lost 5 bases and J 2 bases, leaving 16 bases between the germline ends. This CDR3 reads CSVIKGGEAYNEQFF. The CDR3 region has the DNA TGCAGCGTTATAAAGGGGGGGGAGGCCTACAATGAGCAGTTCTTC.

J is TRBJ1-1 and V is TRBV5-6; the D is unclear. Trimming took off 0 bases at V and 0 bases at J, with 12 bases between the two ends. Germline-derived CDR1 and CDR2 are SGHDT and YYEEEE. The CDR3 sequence is 16 residues long. The DNA for the CDR3 is TGTGCCAGCAGCTTGGGGTGGCAGGTAATGAACACTGAAGCTTTCTTT. This sequence encodes CASSLGWQVMNTEAFF.

This clone was counted between two and nine times. The junction does not match germline at one end; this may be a read error. This chain links TRBV7-7 with TRBJ1-1, with a tentative D call TRBD1 (5 bases). This CDR3 contains 15 residues. In germline, CDR1 is SSHAT, CDR2 FNYEAQ (reference sequence). Here the CDR3 DNA reads TGTGCTAGCAGCTTAGCCAGGGAGGGAAACACTGAAGCTTTCTTT. It is translated as CASSLAREGNTEAFF.

This clone was picked up a small number of times. In nucleotides, the CDR3 is TGTGCCAGCAGGCGAACAGGGTCGACTGAAGCTTTCTTT. It is translated as CASRRTGSTEAFF. The chain employs TRBV18 and TRBJ1-1, with a tentative D call TRBD1 (6 bases). Germline V CDR1 and CDR2: KGHSH, LQKENI. The CDR3 runs 13 residues. The V end was cut by 8 bases, the J end by 5 bases, with 15 bases between.

The chain recombines TRBV5-6 with TRBJ2-3; 13 bases agree with TRBD2. The V segment lost 4 bases and the J segment 3 bases; nucleotides outside the gene matches: 5. Germline assignment: CDR1 SGHDT and CDR2 YYEEEE. The CDR3 length is 16 residues. CDR3 nucleotide sequence: TGTGCCAGCAGCGGGAAGGGACTAGCGGGGACAGATACGCAGTATTTT. Protein product: CASSGKGLAGTDTQYF.

The chain employs TRBV5-4 and TRBJ2-7; 7 bases are a match to TRBD1. J was trimmed by 4 bases and V by 3 bases; bases with no gene match: 4. CDR3 size: 13 residues. The germline V gene encodes CDR1 SGHNT and CDR2 YYREEE (reference sequence). CDR3 loop: CASSSTGSYEQYF. The CDR3 nucleotides read TGTGCCAGCAGCTCGACAGGGAGTTACGAGCAGTACTTC.